These 25 T cell receptor beta chains were sequenced from one sample in a study of response to subunit inactivated influenza vaccine. TCRdb reprocessed the RT-PCR reads with MiXCR, giving one entry per CDR3 protein. The data hold fewer than 800,000 distinct CDR3 sequences, with less than 20% observed a single time. The sequenced sample was PBMCs from blood, obtained 12 days after vaccination. The receptors were gathered from a man between 50 and 59 years old who received an inactivated influenza vaccine.

This clonotype has a handful of counts. J is TRBJ1-2 and V is TRBV7-2; possible D gene TRBD1, 6 bases. V was clipped by 5 bases and J by 6 bases, with 13 bases between them. Germline values: CDR1 SGHTA, CDR2 FQGNSA. The CDR3 is 13 residues long. This chain's CDR3 is CASSPGVRHGYTF. The CDR3 DNA follows: TGTGCCAGCAGCCCAGGGGTCCGACATGGCTACACCTTC.

V gene TRBV6-1 combines with J gene TRBJ1-5; unclear D gene. The V end lost 6 bases, the J end lost 1 base, and 25 bases lay between the germline ends. This CDR3 contains 19 residues. The germline gives CDR1 MNHNS, CDR2 SASEGT. The CDR3 region has the DNA TGTGCCAGCAGCCAAACTCCGGGAGCTCTATTCGGAAGCAATCAGCCCCAGCATTTT. Translated: CASSQTPGALFGSNQPQHF.

The V and J genes are TRBV18 and TRBJ2-7; D unresolved. This CDR3 has 12 amino acids. V was clipped by 2 bases and J by 6 bases, with 8 bases between them. Germline CDR1 and CDR2: KGHSH and LQKENI. This chain's CDR3 is CASSPTPPEQYF. Here the CDR3 DNA reads TGTGCCAGCTCACCAACCCCCCCCGAGCAGTACTTC. The full variable domain, its missing parts supplied by reference TRBV18 and TRBJ2-7, is NAGVMQNPRHLVRRRGQEARLRCSPMKGHSHVYWYRQLPEEGLKFMVYLQKENIIDESGMPKERFSAEFPKEGPSILRIQQVVRGDSAAYFCASSPTPPEQYFGPGTRLTVT.

CDR3 loop: CASRGDRGRSYEQYF. Here the CDR3 DNA reads TGTGCCAGCAGGGGGGACAGGGGACGATCCTACGAGCAGTACTTC. The chain uses TRBV6-1 and TRBJ2-7, with TRBD1 identical over 10 bases. The CDR3 totals 15 residues. Germline V gene sequence: CDR1 MNHNS, CDR2 SASEGT. V trimming: 6 bases; J trimming: 1 base; junction bases outside the gene matches: 6.

The table lists this clonotype with a few counts. The chain employs TRBV29-1 and TRBJ2-1; 8 nucleotides align to TRBD2. In germline, CDR1 is SQVTM, CDR2 ANQGSEA. V lost 8 bases, J lost 5 bases, and 8 bases stayed unmatched. This CDR3 is 13 amino acids long. The DNA of the CDR3 is TGCAGCATCCGACTAGCGTCCCACAATGAGCAGTTCTTC. It specifies CSIRLASHNEQFF.

This clonotype was found many times. This chain links TRBV11-2 with TRBJ2-2; no clear D gene. V lost 1 base and J 3 bases, leaving 6 bases between the germline ends. Germline CDR1 and CDR2: SGHAT and FQNNGV. The CDR3 covers 14 residues. The CDR3 DNA sequence: TGTGCCAGCAGCTTAGTCGGGTACACCGGGGAGCTGTTTTTT. Translating it yields CASSLVGYTGELFF.

The J gene is TRBJ2-1, the V gene TRBV4-3; TRBD2 aligns across 11 bases. The junction had 18 bases not matched to a gene; V was cut back by 0 bases and J by 8 bases. The V gene's germline CDR1 is LGHNA and CDR2 YSLEER. The CDR3 runs to 20 residues. CDR3 sequence: CASSQDWTRLTSGKLDEQFF. The CDR3 coding sequence is TGCGCCAGCAGCCAAGATTGGACAAGACTGACTAGCGGGAAGCTGGATGAGCAGTTCTTC.

This clonotype was seen a few times. CDR3 residues: CAISESAGTYEQYF. DNA for the CDR3: TGTGCCATCAGTGAGTCGGCCGGGACATACGAGCAGTACTTC. The V gene is TRBV10-3, the J gene TRBJ2-7; a possible D gene is TRBD1 (6 bases). From germline, CDR1 is ENHRY and CDR2 SYGVKD. V lost 0 bases and J lost 4, with 10 bases in between. The CDR3 has 14 amino acids.

This clonotype was seen only a few times. V is TRBV7-9 and J is TRBJ2-3; D gene uncertain. With 8 bases removed from V and 3 bases from J, the gap between germline ends came to 18 bases. Germline CDR1 is SEHNR and CDR2 is FQNEAQ (reference sequence). The CDR3 extends over 15 amino acids. The CDR3 bases are TGTGCCAGCCAAGGTTTCCCATTGGGGACAGATACGCAGTATTTT. This sequence encodes CASQGFPLGTDTQYF.

The chain has TRBV7-2 and TRBJ2-1, with D perhaps TRBD2 (6 bases). Trimming removed 5 bases from V and 0 bases from J, with 14 bases in between. This CDR3 spans 16 amino acids. CDR1 is SGHTA and CDR2 is FQGNSA in the germline V gene. The CDR3 loop reads CASSPGGASSYNEQFF. The CDR3 DNA sequence: TGTGCCAGCAGCCCCGGCGGGGCTAGCTCCTACAATGAGCAGTTCTTC.

J is TRBJ1-4 and V is TRBV11-2, with D perhaps matching TRBD1 (5 bases). CDR1 SGHAT and CDR2 FQNNGV come from the germline V gene. V was shortened by 4 bases and J by 7 bases, with 25 bases between the two germline ends. CDR3 length: 18 amino acids. The CDR3 is CASSSHPPLTADSEKLFF. CDR3 bases: TGTGCCAGCAGCTCCCACCCACCCCTGACAGCTGATAGTGAAAAACTGTTTTTT.

In its sample, this clonotype was seen a few times. The rearrangement joins TRBV30 to TRBJ1-2; 11 nucleotides match TRBD1. The germline V gene encodes CDR1 GTSNPN and CDR2 SVGIG (reference sequence). Germline trimming cut 3 bases from V and 7 bases from J; bases unmatched to any gene: 7. The CDR3 covers 14 residues. As DNA, the CDR3 is TGTGCCTGGAGACTGGGACAGGGGGGAGCTGGCTACACCTTC. It specifies CAWRLGQGGAGYTF. The entire variable domain, with the rest obtained from reference TRBV30 and TRBJ1-2, is as follows: SQTIHQWPATLVQPVGSPLSLECTVEGTSNPNLYWYRQAAGRGLQLLFYSVGIGQISSEVPQNLSASRPQDRQFILSSKKLLLSDSGFYLCAWRLGQGGAGYTFGSGTRLTVV.

This clonotype was counted a few times. V is TRBV10-3 and J is TRBJ2-7, with 11 bases identical to TRBD1. CDR3 size: 13 residues. V was pared by 6 bases and J by 6 bases, with 4 bases of the junction left unmatched. Germline CDR1 is ENHRY and CDR2 is SYGVKD. The CDR3: CAISADRGLEQYF. CDR3 sequence (DNA): TGTGCCATCAGCGCGGACAGGGGGCTCGAGCAGTACTTC.

This chain uses TRBV11-1 with TRBJ1-4, with TRBD1 matching 9 bases. CDR1 SGHAT and CDR2 FQDESV come from the germline V gene (reference sequence). This CDR3 region has 19 residues. The V gene end was trimmed by 5 bases and the J gene end by 7 bases; junction bases not matched to a gene: 20. DNA for the CDR3: TGTGCCAGCAGCGCGGGGACCCGGGACAGGGCTTCAGAGAGTGAAAAACTGTTTTTT. This translates into CASSAGTRDRASESEKLFF.

There are a few counts of this clonotype. V and J are TRBV20-1 and TRBJ2-6; the D gene is possibly TRBD1 (5 bases). V lost 4 bases, J lost 9 bases, and 10 bases lay in between. Germline V gene sequence: CDR1 DFQATT, CDR2 SNEGSKA (reference sequence). The CDR3 runs to 12 residues. The CDR3 is CSAIGHHNVLTF. CDR3 nucleotide sequence: TGCAGTGCTATCGGACACCACAACGTCCTGACTTTC.

The V call is TRBV3-1, the J call TRBJ2-5; D is ambiguous. The CDR3 has 16 residues. V shed 0 bases and J shed 2 bases, with 13 bases lying between them. Germline-derived CDR1 and CDR2 are LGHDT and YNNKEL (reference sequence). CDR3: CASSQDLYRPQETQYF. The CDR3 DNA reads as TGTGCCAGCAGCCAAGATCTGTACAGACCTCAAGAGACCCAGTACTTC.

The CDR3 spells CASSLMQTGRGGRDTQYF. For the CDR3, the DNA is TGCGCCAGCAGCTTGATGCAGACAGGCCGGGGGGGCCGAGATACGCAGTATTTT. This rearrangement joins TRBV5-1 to TRBJ2-3; 8 bases agree with TRBD2. This CDR3 region has 18 residues. Germline assignment: CDR1 SGHRS and CDR2 YFSETQ. V dropped 1 base and J dropped 5; count of bases not matched to a gene: 15.

This chain links TRBV29-1 with TRBJ2-7; 7 bases map to TRBD2. The CDR3 spans 15 residues. The V gene's germline CDR1 is SQVTM and CDR2 ANQGSEA. The J segment lost 6 bases and the V segment lost 0 bases, leaving 11 bases of the junction unmatched. The CDR3 DNA is TGCAGCGTTGAAGACGGGACGGGAGGAAGCGGCGAGCAGTACTTC. Translating gives CSVEDGTGGSGEQYF.

The chain uses TRBV18 and TRBJ2-1, with TRBD1 matching over 9 bases. CDR1 is KGHSH, CDR2 LQKENI, per germline. This CDR3 spans 16 amino acids. Losses at the gene ends were 5 bases for V and 10 bases for J; bases not matched to a gene: 15. CDR3 DNA sequence: TGTGCCAGCTCATCACTCGCCTGGGACAGGGCCGAGGAGCAGTTCTTC. Encoded protein: CASSSLAWDRAEEQFF.

The gene calls are TRBV4-3 and TRBJ2-2; 15 bases align to TRBD2. CDR3 length: 19 amino acids. The junction had 9 bases not matched to a gene; V was cut back by 5 bases and J by 2 bases. The germline V gene has CDR1 LGHNA and CDR2 YSLEER. CDR3 region: CASSTGGLAGGPNTGELFF. In nucleotides, the CDR3 is TGCGCCAGCAGCACGGGGGGACTAGCGGGGGGACCTAACACCGGGGAGCTGTTTTTT.

The V call is TRBV5-1, the J call TRBJ2-1, with 8 nucleotides matching TRBD2. Per the germline V gene, CDR1 is SGHRS and CDR2 is YFSETQ. The V segment lost 4 bases and the J segment 7 bases; nucleotides outside the gene matches: 10. CDR3 length: 15 amino acids. The CDR3 region is CASSPGTSVRNEQFF. The CDR3 nucleotides read TGCGCCAGCAGCCCCGGGACTAGTGTTAGGAATGAGCAGTTCTTC.

This clonotype appeared a few times. The chain recombines TRBV5-1 with TRBJ2-1; no clear D. Trimming pared 7 bases from V and 6 bases from J, leaving 14 bases between. Germline CDR1 SGHRS, CDR2 YFSETQ. This CDR3 is built from 13 residues. CDR3 amino acids: CASANPPGNEQFF. The CDR3 DNA reads as TGCGCCAGCGCAAATCCTCCGGGCAATGAGCAGTTCTTC.

The CDR3 DNA is TGCGCCAGCAGCCAAGATGTAGGAGCGGGGCAAAGCACAGATACGCAGTATTTT. Translation: CASSQDVGAGQSTDTQYF. This chain joins TRBV4-3 and TRBJ2-3; 7 positions match TRBD2. The CDR3 extends over 18 amino acids. Germline-derived CDR1 and CDR2 are LGHNA and YSLEER. Germline trimming cut 0 bases from V and 0 bases from J; bases unmatched to any gene: 9.

The chain is built from TRBV7-6 and TRBJ2-1; no clear D gene. The germline V gene has CDR1 SGHVS and CDR2 FNYEAQ. CDR3 length: 14 amino acids. Trimming cost V 2 bases and J 7 bases, with 12 bases left between them. CDR3 nucleotide sequence: TGTGCCAGCAGCTTATCGGCCCCACGGAATGAGCAGTTCTTC. This translates into CASSLSAPRNEQFF.

In this sample, this clonotype turned up a few times. This chain's CDR3 is CASSYTKGRPYEQYF. The DNA for the CDR3 is TGTGCCAGCAGTTACACCAAGGGACGGCCCTACGAGCAGTACTTC. V usage is TRBV6-5 and J usage is TRBJ2-7; D assignment may be TRBD1 or TRBD2 (5 bases each). The germline V and J ends were trimmed by 2 bases and 2 bases, with 13 bases remaining between them. The CDR3 covers 15 residues. CDR1 is MNHEY, CDR2 SVGAGI, per germline.